The following is a T cell receptor (beta chain) sequence with its context. As yet, its antigen is unknown. Additional DNA sequences in this sample encode the identical CDR3. The data belong to a study of cytomegalovirus exposure and HLA in healthy donors. PCR was performed using 60 Vbeta and 13 Jbeta primers. Using immunoSEQ multiplex PCR, the repertoire was profiled, and TCRdb retains in-frame clones only, with some absent. The top ten clones hold over 1.1% of a sample with roughly 60,000 clones, 70% to 80% of them seen once. General study points: Presence/absence analyses assumed roughly uniform sequencing depth across donors, which may not hold. In a later analysis, several top co-occurrence clusters appeared linked to parvovirus B19, influenza, CMV and Epstein-Barr virus. Later analysis associated a missense DCLRE1C variant with TCR beta V- and J-gene trimming.

Per germline, CDR1 LNHNV and CDR2 YYDKDF (reference sequence). The CDR3 is 13 amino acids. Trimming removed 0 bases from V and 6 bases from J, with 6 bases in between. The rearrangement joins TRBV15 to TRBJ1-5; D is uncertain. This TCR was sampled from a female donor in good health and CMV-seronegative. Sequenced material: PBMCs. CDR3 protein: CATSRDEGQPQHF. CDR3 bases: TGTGCCACCAGCAGAGACGAGGGTCAGCCCCAGCATTTT. Drawing the rest from reference TRBV15 and TRBJ1-5, the complete variable domain is DAMVIQNPRYQVTQFGKPVTLSCSQTLNHNVMYWYQQKSSQAPKLLFHYYDKDFNNEADTPDNFQSRRPNTSFCFLDIRSPGLGDTAMYLCATSRDEGQPQHFGDGTRLSIL.